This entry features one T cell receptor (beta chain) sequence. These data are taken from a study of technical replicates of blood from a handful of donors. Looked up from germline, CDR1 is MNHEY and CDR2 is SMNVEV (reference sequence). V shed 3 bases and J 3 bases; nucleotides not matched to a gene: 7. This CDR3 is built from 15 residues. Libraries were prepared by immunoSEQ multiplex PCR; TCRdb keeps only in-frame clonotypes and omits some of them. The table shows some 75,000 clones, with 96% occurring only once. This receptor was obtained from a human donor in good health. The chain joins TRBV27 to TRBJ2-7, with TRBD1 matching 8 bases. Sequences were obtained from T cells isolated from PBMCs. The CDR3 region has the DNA TGTGCCAGCAGTTTTACCTCAGGGGGCCACTACGAGCAGTACTTC. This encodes CASSFTSGGHYEQYF.